This T cell receptor beta chain was captured by sequencing in a study of T cells in Graves' hyperthyroidism and ophthalmopathy. This clonotype was seen repeatedly, ten times or more. The V gene's germline CDR1 is GTSNPN and CDR2 SVGIG (reference sequence). V lost 2 bases to trimming and J lost 6 bases; unmatched junction nucleotides: 3. This CDR3 spans 13 amino acids. Amplification yielded TCR beta CDR3 regions, with RNA transcripts as the source. During a first-round RT-PCR of the TCR CDR3, the HTBI primer set was used. TCRdb passed the multiplex PCR reads through MiXCR, listing each CDR3 protein once. The data hold about 740,000 distinct CDR3 sequences, with 14% observed a single time.

The TCR was taken from a woman aged 18-29 years with Graves' hyperthyroidism. This chain links TRBV30 with TRBJ1-2; 10 nucleotides match TRBD1. Specimen: blood. Written as DNA, the CDR3 is TGTGCCTGGAGTATGACAGGGGGCAATGGCTACACCTTC. This codes for CAWSMTGGNGYTF.